Each of the 13 T cell receptor beta chains below was sequenced from the same sample in a study of CD8 T cells in Susac syndrome. Random hexamers were used to reverse transcribe the RNA input (0.5 to 1 ug). TCRdb analysed the immunoSEQ multiplex PCR reads with MiXCR anew, one entry per CDR3 protein. The table has roughly 130,000 distinct CDR3 sequences, around 95% seen once. Sequences were obtained from CD4+ T cells from PBMCs. The receptors come from a human donor with multiple sclerosis.

The chain carries TRBV4-1 and TRBJ2-5; 9 nucleotides match TRBD2. Germline V gene data show CDR1 as MGHRA and CDR2 as YSYEKL. This CDR3 has 18 amino acids. V dropped 0 bases and J dropped 2; count of bases not matched to a gene: 10. This CDR3 is CASSQDSGGLSRQETQYF. For the CDR3, the DNA is TGCGCCAGCAGCCAAGATAGCGGGGGTTTGAGTAGACAAGAGACCCAGTACTTC.

The chain is built from TRBV27 and TRBJ2-7; 10 positions match TRBD2. The V and J ends lost 0 bases and 6 bases, in that order; junction bases with no gene match: 11. Germline V gene lookup returns CDR1 MNHEY and CDR2 SMNVEV (reference sequence). There are 17 residues in the CDR3. CDR3 nucleotides: TGTGCCAGCAGTTTATCCCCCGAAGCGGGGGGGCCCCGCGAGCAGTACTTC. Encoded protein: CASSLSPEAGGPREQYF.

J is TRBJ1-3 and V is TRBV27; D is uncertain. V gave up 5 bases and J gave up 7 bases, with 3 bases separating them. This CDR3 has 10 amino acids. The V gene's germline CDR1 is MNHEY and CDR2 SMNVEV (reference sequence). CDR3 DNA: TGTGCCAGCAGTCCTAACACCATATATTTT. Its protein product is CASSPNTIYF.

The rearrangement links TRBV29-1 to TRBJ2-7, with TRBD1 as a possible D gene (7 bases). Trimming cost V 5 bases and J 3 bases, with 20 bases left between them. The CDR3 has 15 amino acids. Germline loops: CDR1 SQVTM, CDR2 ANQGSEA. CDR3: CSVSGAQGGDYEQYF. Written as DNA, the CDR3 is TGCAGCGTTTCGGGGGCTCAGGGGGGCGACTACGAGCAGTACTTC.

Details on this clonotype: The CDR3 does not close with the conserved phenylalanine or tryptophan, likely indicating a read error. CDR3 sequence reads: CASSLAGGPGGEQYL. For the CDR3, the DNA is TGTGCCAGCAGCCTAGCGGGAGGGCCCGGAGGAGAGCAGTACCTC. The rearrangement joins TRBV6-1 to TRBJ2-5, with 12 bases matching TRBD2. Germline V gene lookup returns CDR1 MNHNS and CDR2 SASEGT. With V trimmed by 6 bases and J by 11 bases, 13 bases remained unmatched. This CDR3 comprises 15 residues.

This clonotype was counted a single time. The J gene is TRBJ1-1, the V gene TRBV6-1; D is uncertain. The germline V gene encodes CDR1 MNHNS and CDR2 SASEGT. The CDR3 extends over 13 amino acids. The V end was cut by 8 bases, the J end by 3 bases, with 13 bases between. CDR3 residues: CASGRRRDTEAFF. In nucleotides, the CDR3 is TGTGCCAGCGGGAGGAGGAGGGACACTGAAGCTTTCTTT.

The chain couples TRBV2 to TRBJ2-1; possibly TRBD2 for D (5 bases). CDR3 size: 13 residues. V was trimmed by 4 bases and J by 1 base, leaving 5 bases between them. The germline CDR1 and CDR2 sequences are SNHLY and FYNNEI. Here the CDR3 DNA reads TGTGCCAGCAGTGCGGGATCCTACAATGAGCAGTTCTTC. It codes for CASSAGSYNEQFF.

The V gene is TRBV18, the J gene TRBJ2-7; D is possibly TRBD1 or TRBD2 (5 bases each). CDR3 length: 13 residues. The ends were cut back, 1 base at V and 3 bases at J, with 7 bases in the middle. Germline V gene sequence: CDR1 KGHSH, CDR2 LQKENI. CDR3 sequence: CASSPRGDYEQYF. Here the CDR3 DNA reads TGTGCCAGCTCACCACGAGGGGACTACGAGCAGTACTTC.

V usage is TRBV9 and J usage is TRBJ1-4; D possibly corresponds to TRBD1 (6 bases). CDR1 is SGDLS and CDR2 is YYNGEE in the germline V gene. V shed 3 bases and J shed 6 bases, with 15 bases lying between them. The CDR3 totals 15 residues. In DNA form, the CDR3 reads TGTGCCAGCAGCGCACCAATGGGGGCCGATGAAAAACTGTTTTTT. Its protein product is CASSAPMGADEKLFF.

The chain has TRBV27 and TRBJ1-1, with 7 nucleotides matching TRBD1. The CDR3 length is 13 residues. Germline-derived CDR1 and CDR2 are MNHEY and SMNVEV (reference sequence). V was clipped by 10 bases and J by 6 bases; unmatched bases: 11. The chain's CDR3 is CATRLTGIAEAFF. CDR3 nucleotide sequence: TGTGCCACCAGGCTGACAGGGATCGCTGAAGCTTTCTTT.

The chain uses TRBV20-1 and TRBJ2-7; TRBD1 aligns across 10 bases. Germline V gene lookup returns CDR1 DFQATT and CDR2 SNEGSKA (reference sequence). This CDR3 is built from 14 residues. With V trimmed by 6 bases and J by 2 bases, 7 bases remained unmatched. The CDR3 DNA reads as TGCAGTGCCCGAGGACAGGGGGTCGCCTACGAGCAGTACTTC. This codes for CSARGQGVAYEQYF.

The rearrangement joins TRBV7-3 to TRBJ2-1; TRBD1 aligns across 7 bases. V gave up 0 bases and J gave up 5 bases; unmatched junction bases: 1. The CDR3 consists of 14 residues. Looked up from germline, CDR1 is SGHTA and CDR2 is FQGTGA. The CDR3 reads CASSLTTGDNEQFF. The CDR3 coding sequence is TGTGCCAGCAGCTTAACCACAGGGGACAATGAGCAGTTCTTC.

The rearrangement uses TRBV4-3 and TRBJ1-2, with 7 positions matching TRBD1. V lost 0 bases and J lost 8; bases outside the gene matches: 12. CDR3 size: 16 residues. CDR1 LGHNA and CDR2 YSLEER come from the germline V gene. CDR3 bases: TGCGCCAGCAGCCAAGACGACAGGGAACCGCTTCTCGGCTACACCTTC. It codes for CASSQDDREPLLGYTF.